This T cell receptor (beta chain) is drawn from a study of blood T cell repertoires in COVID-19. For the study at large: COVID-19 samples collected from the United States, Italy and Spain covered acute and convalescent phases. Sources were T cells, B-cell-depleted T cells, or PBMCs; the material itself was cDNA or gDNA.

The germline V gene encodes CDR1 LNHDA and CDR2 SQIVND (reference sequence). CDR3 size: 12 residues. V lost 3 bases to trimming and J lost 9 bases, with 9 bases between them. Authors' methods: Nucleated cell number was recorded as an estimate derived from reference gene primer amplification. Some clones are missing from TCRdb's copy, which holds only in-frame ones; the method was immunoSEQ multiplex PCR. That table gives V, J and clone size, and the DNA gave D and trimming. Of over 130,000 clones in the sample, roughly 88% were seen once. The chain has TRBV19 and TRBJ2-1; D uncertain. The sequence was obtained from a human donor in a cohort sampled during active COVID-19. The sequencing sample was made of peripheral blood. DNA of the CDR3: TGTGCCAGTAGTATGGGCAGAGCTGAGCAGTTCTTC. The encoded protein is CASSMGRAEQFF.